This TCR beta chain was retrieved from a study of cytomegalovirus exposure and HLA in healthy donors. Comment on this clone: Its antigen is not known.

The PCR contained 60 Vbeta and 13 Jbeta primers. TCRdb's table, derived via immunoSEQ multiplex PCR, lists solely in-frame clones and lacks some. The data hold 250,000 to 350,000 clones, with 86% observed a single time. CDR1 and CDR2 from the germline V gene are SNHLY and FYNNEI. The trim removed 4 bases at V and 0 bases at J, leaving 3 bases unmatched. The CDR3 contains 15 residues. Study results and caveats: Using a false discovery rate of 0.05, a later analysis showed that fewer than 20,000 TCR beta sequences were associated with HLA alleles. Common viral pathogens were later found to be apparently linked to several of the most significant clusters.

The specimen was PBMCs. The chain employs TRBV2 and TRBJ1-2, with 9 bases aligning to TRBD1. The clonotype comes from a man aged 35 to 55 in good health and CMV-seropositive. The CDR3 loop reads CASSADRGANYGYTF. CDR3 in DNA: TGTGCCAGCAGTGCAGACAGGGGGGCTAACTATGGCTACACCTTC.